The 12 T cell receptor beta chains in this list originate from one sample, sequenced in a study of shared clonotypes between healthy human individuals (dated by TCRdb to the early 2020s). The method behind the library was the immunoSEQ multiplex PCR assay. TCRdb re-hosts the immuneACCESS table, in-frame sequences only. Its copies lack some clones; in the studies checked, an unresolved V gene accounts for under half of them, and the cause for the rest is not known. For this sample the table gives some 2,500,000 clones, of which 93% were detected only once. The ten largest clonotypes hold around 0.4% of the sample. The source material was naive CD4+ T cells from PBMCs. The sample's cell subset or site label, decoded: CD45RA+ positively selected. These TCRs come from a man between 18 and 35 years old in good health. Some clones in this sample may be carry-over from other donors' samples.

The rearrangement joins TRBV5-1 to TRBJ2-1; a possible D gene is TRBD1 (6 bases). Germline CDR1 is SGHRS and CDR2 is YFSETQ. Trimming pared 0 bases from V and 8 bases from J, leaving 12 bases between. The CDR3 length is 14 residues. The CDR3 region has the DNA TGCGCCAGCAGCTTGGATACAGGGAACGATGAGCAGTTCTTC. Its protein product is CASSLDTGNDEQFF. Combining the CDR3 with reference TRBV5-1 and TRBJ2-1 gives the whole variable domain KAGVTQTPRYLIKTRGQQVTLSCSPISGHRSVSWYQQTPGQGLQFLFEYFSETQRNKGNFPGRFSGRQFSNSRSEMNVSTLELGDSALYLCASSLDTGNDEQFFGPGTRLTVL.

The gene calls are TRBV19 and TRBJ2-1, with D perhaps given as TRBD1 or TRBD2 (5 bases each). V was cut by 3 bases and J by 1 base, with 16 bases left in between. The CDR3 extends over 17 amino acids. Germline CDR1 and CDR2: LNHDA and SQIVND (reference sequence). CDR3 coding DNA: TGTGCCAGTAGTATGCGCAGGGAGAGGTGGTCCTACAATGAGCAGTTCTTC. Its translation is CASSMRRERWSYNEQFF. The variable domain in full, with the rest retrieved from reference TRBV19 and TRBJ2-1, is DGGITQSPKYLFRKEGQNVTLSCEQNLNHDAMYWYRQDPGQGLRLIYYSQIVNDFQKGDIAEGYSVSREKKESFPLTVTSAQKNPTAFYLCASSMRRERWSYNEQFFGPGTRLTVL.

This clone was seen only a few times. The chain carries TRBV10-3 and TRBJ1-1; D call uncertain. Per germline, CDR1 ENHRY and CDR2 SYGVKD. The length of the CDR3 is 14 residues. V was cut by 10 bases and J by 0 bases, with 15 bases left in between. The CDR3 nucleotides are TGTGCCACCCGTTTTTCAGGTATGAACACTGAAGCTTTCTTT. This codes for CATRFSGMNTEAFF.

The V gene is TRBV5-6, the J gene TRBJ2-5, with D perhaps given as TRBD1 or TRBD2 (6 bases each). Looked up from germline, CDR1 is SGHDT and CDR2 is YYEEEE. The V end lost 4 bases, the J end lost 9 bases, and 22 bases lay between the germline ends. The CDR3 consists of 15 residues. The CDR3 nucleotides read TGTGCCAGCAGCCTGGGGGCCGGGAGAAAAACGTCCCAGTACTTC. Translation gives CASSLGAGRKTSQYF.

The chain is built from TRBV4-1 and TRBJ2-3, with 14 positions matching TRBD2. With 4 bases clipped from V and 2 bases from J, the junction kept 14 bases outside the gene matches. CDR3 length: 20 residues. Germline CDR1 and CDR2: MGHRA and YSYEKL. The CDR3, as DNA: TGCGCCAGCAGCCGCACAATTGGGACTAGCGGGAGCGGGTCCACAGATACGCAGTATTTT. As protein: CASSRTIGTSGSGSTDTQYF.

This chain links TRBV5-1 with TRBJ1-5; D may be TRBD1 (5 bases). Germline V gene sequence: CDR1 SGHRS, CDR2 YFSETQ. Between the trimmed V and J ends, which lost 4 bases and 5 bases, there was a span of 16 bases. The CDR3 totals 15 residues. The CDR3 DNA reads as TGCGCCAGCAGCGACAACGGGGGAGTGGATCAGCCCCAGCATTTT. This translates into CASSDNGGVDQPQHF.

The CDR3 DNA reads as TGCAGCGCATCCGGACAGGGGAGCTCCTACGAGCAGTACTTC. Its protein product is CSASGQGSSYEQYF. The V and J genes are TRBV29-1 and TRBJ2-7; 9 positions match TRBD1. J was trimmed by 0 bases and V by 7 bases; bases with no gene match: 7. Germline V gene lookup returns CDR1 SQVTM and CDR2 ANQGSEA. This CDR3 contains 14 residues.

The V and J genes are TRBV28 and TRBJ2-2; D may be TRBD1 (6 bases). The CDR3 covers 14 residues. Germline V gene sequence: CDR1 MDHEN, CDR2 SYDVKM. V lost 8 bases and J lost 2, with 12 bases in between. This CDR3 reads CASVTGANTGELFF. DNA of the CDR3: TGTGCCAGCGTGACAGGAGCTAACACCGGGGAGCTGTTTTTT.

The gene calls are TRBV28 and TRBJ2-6; unclear D gene. Trimming shortened V by 5 bases and J by 2 bases, and 7 bases separated the two germline ends. This CDR3 contains 14 residues. Looked up from germline, CDR1 is MDHEN and CDR2 is SYDVKM. The CDR3 loop reads CASSPPPGANVLTF. CDR3 nucleotides: TGTGCCAGCAGTCCCCCCCCTGGGGCCAACGTCCTGACTTTC.

The chain couples TRBV12-5 to TRBJ2-6, with 7 bases that match TRBD1. The germline gives CDR1 LGHNT, CDR2 FRNRAP. Germline trimming cut 9 bases from V and 2 bases from J; bases unmatched to any gene: 7. The CDR3 totals 15 residues. CDR3 DNA: TGTGCTAGGCAAAAGACAGGGCCTGGGGCCAACGTCCTGACTTTC. It encodes CARQKTGPGANVLTF.

The V gene is TRBV11-1, the J gene TRBJ2-7; the D gene is possibly TRBD2 (6 bases). The CDR3 extends over 14 amino acids. V shed 0 bases and J shed 3 bases, with 9 bases lying between them. CDR1 and CDR2 (germline): SGHAT, FQDESV (reference sequence). For the CDR3, the DNA is TGTGCCAGCAGCTTAGCTAGCGGAGGCTACGAGCAGTACTTC. Amino acids: CASSLASGGYEQYF.

This clone was recorded once. This chain joins TRBV18 and TRBJ2-7; tentatively, D is TRBD2 (6 bases). The CDR3 covers 14 residues. The germline CDR1 and CDR2 sequences are KGHSH and LQKENI. The V end was cut by 5 bases, the J end by 0 bases, with 11 bases between. The CDR3 region has the DNA TGTGCCAGCTCAGTAGTAGCGGACTCCTACGAGCAGTACTTC. It specifies CASSVVADSYEQYF.